A selection of T cell receptor beta chains follows, all from one sample in a study of T-cell reconstitution after alpha-beta-depleted transplantation in children. TCRdb ran MiXCR on the PCR reads and lists one entry per CDR3 protein. The table records some 550,000 distinct CDR3 sequences, about 23% of them present only once. This specimen was PBMCs, mostly from graft donor cells, taken 360 days after TCRalphabeta/CD19-depleted stem cell transplant. The receptors shown here come from a boy under two years old who had a stem cell transplant for acute myeloid leukemia, so the T cells may come from the graft donor. CDR3s include the opening cysteine and the closing phenylalanine or tryptophan. A D gene is named only where the DNA matches it firmly. Size tells how often a clone was seen (once, few, many) or the class of an expanded clone, and some rows leave it out.

size	J	V	D	CDR3	DNA
-	TRBJ2-7	TRBV18	TRBD1	CASSQGATYEQYF	TGTGCCAGCTCACAGGGGGCGACCTACGAGCAGTACTTC
many	TRBJ1-3	TRBV6-2/TRBV6-3	-	CASSYSFQPYGRSSGNTIYF	TGTGCCAGCAGTTACTCTTTTCAACCCTACGGACGGAGCTCTGGAAACACCATATATTTT
many	TRBJ2-7	TRBV20-1	-	CSAGGGTEKISYEQYF	TGCAGTGCAGGGGGGGGGACAGAGAAAATTTCCTACGAGCAGTACTTC
-	TRBJ2-1	TRBV7-2	-	CASSAPGRRRGNEQFF	TGTGCCAGCAGCGCACCGGGACGTCGAAGGGGGAATGAGCAGTTCTTC
many	TRBJ2-3	TRBV7-2	TRBD2	CASSYQAGDPDTQYF	TGTGCCAGCAGTTACCAAGCGGGGGATCCGGATACGCAGTATTTT
many	TRBJ2-5	TRBV7-2	-	CASSKLYLGQQETQYF	TGTGCCAGCAGCAAACTTTACCTTGGACAGCAAGAGACCCAGTACTTC
many	TRBJ2-3	TRBV5-5	-	CASSNIPGPQPDTQYF	TGTGCCAGCAGCAACATACCGGGACCCCAGCCCGATACGCAGTATTTT
many	TRBJ2-5	TRBV20-1	-	CSARGGGVRETQYF	TGCAGTGCTAGGGGCGGCGGGGTTCGAGAGACCCAGTACTTC
-	TRBJ2-7	TRBV5-5	-	CASSLAFYEQYF	TGTGCCAGCAGCTTGGCTTTCTACGAGCAGTACTTC
many	TRBJ2-3	TRBV20-1	-	CSASREDTQYF	TGCAGTGCCTCCAGGGAAGATACGCAGTATTTT
many	TRBJ2-3	TRBV6-1	-	CASSTDTYTDTQYF	TGTGCCAGCAGTACGGACACCTACACAGATACGCAGTATTTT
-	TRBJ1-6	TRBV25-1	-	CASSEYLRDSPLHF	TGTGCCAGCAGTGAATATCTCAGGGATTCACCCCTCCACTTT
-	TRBJ2-5	TRBV7-3	-	CASSLIRGQTQYF	TGTGCCAGCAGCTTAATTCGGGGTCAGACCCAGTACTTC
once	TRBJ2-1	TRBV3-1	-	CASSPGTQQFF	TGTGCCAGCAGCCCCGGGACTCAGCAGTTCTTC
-	TRBJ2-5	TRBV10-3	TRBD1	CAISSGTGEETQYF	TGTGCCATCAGCTCCGGGACAGGTGAAGAGACCCAGTACTTC
many	TRBJ2-3	TRBV20-1	-	CSARDPLHTDTQYF	TGCAGTGCTAGAGATCCCCTACACACAGATACGCAGTATTTT
few	TRBJ2-7	TRBV9	-	CASSVADRIYEQYF	TGTGCCAGCAGCGTAGCAGACAGGATTTACGAGCAGTACTTC
few	TRBJ2-5	TRBV12-5	-	CASGFRLGKGRKTQYF	TGTGCTAGTGGTTTTCGCCTAGGGAAGGGGAGAAAGACCCAGTACTTC
-	TRBJ1-4	TRBV5-1	TRBD1	CASSFVQGGQLFF	TGCGCCAGCAGCTTTGTACAGGGGGGGCAACTGTTTTTT
few	TRBJ2-1	TRBV5-1	TRBD1	CASSSQGAPGVDEQFF	TGCGCCAGCAGCTCACAGGGGGCCCCTGGGGTAGATGAGCAGTTCTTC